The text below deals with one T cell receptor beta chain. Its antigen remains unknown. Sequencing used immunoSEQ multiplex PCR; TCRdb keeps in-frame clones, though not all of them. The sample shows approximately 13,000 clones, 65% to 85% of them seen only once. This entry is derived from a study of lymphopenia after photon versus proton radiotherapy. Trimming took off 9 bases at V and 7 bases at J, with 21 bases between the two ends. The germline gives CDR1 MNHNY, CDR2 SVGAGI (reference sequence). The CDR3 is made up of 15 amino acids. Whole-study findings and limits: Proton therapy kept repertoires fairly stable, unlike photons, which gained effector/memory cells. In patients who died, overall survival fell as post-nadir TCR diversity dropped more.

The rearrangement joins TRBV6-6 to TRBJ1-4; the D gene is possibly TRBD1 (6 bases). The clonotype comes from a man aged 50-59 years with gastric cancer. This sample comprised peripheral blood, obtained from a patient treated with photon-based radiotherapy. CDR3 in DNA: TGTGCCAGTATCCGGGACAATCTAGGGGGTGAAAAACTGTTTTTT. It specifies CASIRDNLGGEKLFF.